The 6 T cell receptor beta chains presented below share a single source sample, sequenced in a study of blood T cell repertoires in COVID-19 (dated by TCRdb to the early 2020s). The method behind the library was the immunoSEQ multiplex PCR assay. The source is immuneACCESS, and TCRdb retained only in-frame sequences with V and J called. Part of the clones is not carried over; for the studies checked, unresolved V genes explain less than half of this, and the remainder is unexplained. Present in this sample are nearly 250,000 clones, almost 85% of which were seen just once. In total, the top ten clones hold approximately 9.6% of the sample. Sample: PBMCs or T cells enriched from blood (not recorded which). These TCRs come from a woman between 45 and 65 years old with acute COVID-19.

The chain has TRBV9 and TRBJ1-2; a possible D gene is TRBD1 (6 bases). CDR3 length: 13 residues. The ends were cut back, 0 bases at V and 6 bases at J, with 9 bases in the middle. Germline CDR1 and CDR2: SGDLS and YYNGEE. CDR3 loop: CASSVVGTNGYTF. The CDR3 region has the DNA TGTGCCAGCAGCGTAGTGGGGACAAATGGCTACACCTTC.

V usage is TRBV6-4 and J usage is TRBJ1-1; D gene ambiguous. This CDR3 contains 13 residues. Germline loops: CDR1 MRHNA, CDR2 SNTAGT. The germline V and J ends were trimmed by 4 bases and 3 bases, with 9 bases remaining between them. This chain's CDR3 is CASSVLPDTEAFF. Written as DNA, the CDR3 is TGTGCCAGCAGTGTACTCCCGGACACTGAAGCTTTCTTT.

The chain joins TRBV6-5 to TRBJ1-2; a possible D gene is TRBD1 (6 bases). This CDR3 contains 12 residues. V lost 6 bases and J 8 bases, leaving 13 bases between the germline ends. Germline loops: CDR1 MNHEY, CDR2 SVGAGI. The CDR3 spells CASRTTGNGYTF. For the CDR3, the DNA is TGTGCCAGCAGGACCACAGGGAACGGCTACACCTTC.

The CDR3: CASSPRTGTNEQFF. The CDR3 nucleotides read TGTGCCAGCAGTCCCCGGACAGGGACCAATGAGCAGTTCTTC. This chain connects TRBV6-2 or TRBV6-3 to TRBJ2-1, with 8 bases that match TRBD1. The CDR3 is made up of 14 amino acids. Germline CDR1 reads MNHEY; CDR2 reads SVGEGT. The V segment lost 5 bases and the J segment 6 bases; nucleotides outside the gene matches: 6.

As DNA, the CDR3 is TGTGCCAGCACGGGACAGGGTCTTTCCTACGAGCAGTACTTC. Amino acids: CASTGQGLSYEQYF. The chain combines TRBV25-1 with TRBJ2-7; TRBD1 matches at 9 bases. Germline CDR1 and CDR2: MGHDK and SYGVNS. V trimming: 7 bases; J trimming: 1 base; junction bases outside the gene matches: 5. The CDR3 covers 14 residues.

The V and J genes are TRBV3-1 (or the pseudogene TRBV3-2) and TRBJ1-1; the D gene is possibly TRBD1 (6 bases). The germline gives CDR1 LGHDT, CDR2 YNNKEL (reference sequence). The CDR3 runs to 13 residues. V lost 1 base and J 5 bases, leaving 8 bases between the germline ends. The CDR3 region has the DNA TGTGCCAGCAGCCAAGGGGACAAAACTGAAGCTTTCTTT. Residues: CASSQGDKTEAFF.